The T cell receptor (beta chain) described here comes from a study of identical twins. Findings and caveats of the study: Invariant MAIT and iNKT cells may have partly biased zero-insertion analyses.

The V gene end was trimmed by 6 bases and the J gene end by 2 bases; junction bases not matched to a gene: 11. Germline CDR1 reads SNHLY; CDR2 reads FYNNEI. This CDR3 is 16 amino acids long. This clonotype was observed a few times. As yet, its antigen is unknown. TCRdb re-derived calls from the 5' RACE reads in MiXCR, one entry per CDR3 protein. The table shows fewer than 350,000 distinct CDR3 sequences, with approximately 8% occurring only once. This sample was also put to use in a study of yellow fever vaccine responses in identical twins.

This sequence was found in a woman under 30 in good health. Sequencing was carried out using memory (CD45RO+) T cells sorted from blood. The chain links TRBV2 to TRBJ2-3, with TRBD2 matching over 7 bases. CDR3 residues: CASSGQRDLFTDTQYF. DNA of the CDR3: TGTGCCAGCAGCGGTCAGCGGGACCTATTCACAGATACGCAGTATTTT.